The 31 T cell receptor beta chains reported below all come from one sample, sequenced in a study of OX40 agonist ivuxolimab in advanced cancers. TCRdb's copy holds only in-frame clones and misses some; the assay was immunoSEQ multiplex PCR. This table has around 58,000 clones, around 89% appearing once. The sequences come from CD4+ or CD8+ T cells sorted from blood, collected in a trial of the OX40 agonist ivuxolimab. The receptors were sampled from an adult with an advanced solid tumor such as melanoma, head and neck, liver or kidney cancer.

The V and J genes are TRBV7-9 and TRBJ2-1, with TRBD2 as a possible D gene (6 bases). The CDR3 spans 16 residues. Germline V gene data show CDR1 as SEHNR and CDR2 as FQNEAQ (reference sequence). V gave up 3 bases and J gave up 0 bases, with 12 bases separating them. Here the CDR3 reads CASSFSRGGSYNEQFF. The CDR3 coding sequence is TGTGCCAGCAGCTTTTCGCGGGGTGGCTCCTACAATGAGCAGTTCTTC.

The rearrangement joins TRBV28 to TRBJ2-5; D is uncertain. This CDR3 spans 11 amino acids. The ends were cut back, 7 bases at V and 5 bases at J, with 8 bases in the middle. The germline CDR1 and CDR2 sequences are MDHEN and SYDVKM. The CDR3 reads CASTKWETQYF. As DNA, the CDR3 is TGTGCCAGCACGAAATGGGAGACCCAGTACTTC.

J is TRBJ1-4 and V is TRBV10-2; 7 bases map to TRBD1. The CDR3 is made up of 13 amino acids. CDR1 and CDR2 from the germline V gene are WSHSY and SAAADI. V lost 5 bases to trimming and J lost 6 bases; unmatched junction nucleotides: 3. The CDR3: CASSRDRDEKLFF. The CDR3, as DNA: TGCGCCAGCAGTCGGGACAGAGATGAAAAACTGTTTTTT.

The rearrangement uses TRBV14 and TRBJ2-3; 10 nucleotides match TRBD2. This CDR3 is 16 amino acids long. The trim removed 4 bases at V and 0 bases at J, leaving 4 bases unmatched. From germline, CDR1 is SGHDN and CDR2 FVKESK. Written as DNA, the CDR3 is TGTGCCAGCAGCCCAGGACTAGCGGAGAGCACAGATACGCAGTATTTT. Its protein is CASSPGLAESTDTQYF.

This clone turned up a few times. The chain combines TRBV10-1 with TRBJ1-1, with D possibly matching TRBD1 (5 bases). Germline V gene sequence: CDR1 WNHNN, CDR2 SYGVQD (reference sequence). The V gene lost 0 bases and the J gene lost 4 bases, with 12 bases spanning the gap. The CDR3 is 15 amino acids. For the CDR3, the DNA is TGCGCCAGCAGTGAGTCACCAGGGACCGGCACTGAAGCTTTCTTT. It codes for CASSESPGTGTEAFF.

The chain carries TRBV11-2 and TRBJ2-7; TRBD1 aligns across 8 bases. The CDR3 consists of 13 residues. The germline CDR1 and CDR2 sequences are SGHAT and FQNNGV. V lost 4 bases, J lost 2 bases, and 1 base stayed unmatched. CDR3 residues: CASSWTGTYEQYF. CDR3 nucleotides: TGTGCCAGCAGCTGGACAGGGACCTACGAGCAGTACTTC.

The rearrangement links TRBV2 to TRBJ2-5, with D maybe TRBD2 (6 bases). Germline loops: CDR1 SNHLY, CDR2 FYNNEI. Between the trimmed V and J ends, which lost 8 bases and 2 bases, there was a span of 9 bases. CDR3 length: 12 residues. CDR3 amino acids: CASAGLQETQYF. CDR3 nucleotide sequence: TGTGCCAGCGCGGGGCTACAAGAGACCCAGTACTTC.

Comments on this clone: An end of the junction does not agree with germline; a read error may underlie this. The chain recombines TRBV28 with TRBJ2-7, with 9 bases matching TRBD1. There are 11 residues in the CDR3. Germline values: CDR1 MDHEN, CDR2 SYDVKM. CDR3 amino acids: CASSLDRGVTF. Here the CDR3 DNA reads TGTGCCAGCAGTTTGGACAGGGGAGTTACTTTC.

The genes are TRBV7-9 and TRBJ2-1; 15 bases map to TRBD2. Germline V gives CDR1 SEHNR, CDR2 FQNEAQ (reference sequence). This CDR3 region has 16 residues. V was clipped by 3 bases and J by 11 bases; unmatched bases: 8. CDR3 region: CASSFSRTSGGAQQFF. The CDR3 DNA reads TGTGCCAGCAGCTTTTCCAGGACTAGCGGGGGGGCACAGCAGTTCTTC.

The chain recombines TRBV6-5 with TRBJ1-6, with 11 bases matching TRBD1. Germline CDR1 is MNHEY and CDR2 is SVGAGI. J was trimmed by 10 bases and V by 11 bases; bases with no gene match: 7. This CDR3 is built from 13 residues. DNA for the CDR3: TGTGCCTCTGGGGGGACAGGGGGGTCACCCCTCCACTTT. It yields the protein CASGGTGGSPLHF.

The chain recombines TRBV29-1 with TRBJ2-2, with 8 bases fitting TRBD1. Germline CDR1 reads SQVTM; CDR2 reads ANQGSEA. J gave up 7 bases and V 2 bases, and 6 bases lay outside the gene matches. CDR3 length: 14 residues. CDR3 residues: CSVEKTGVNGELFF. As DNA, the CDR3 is TGCAGCGTTGAAAAGACAGGGGTGAACGGGGAGCTGTTTTTT.

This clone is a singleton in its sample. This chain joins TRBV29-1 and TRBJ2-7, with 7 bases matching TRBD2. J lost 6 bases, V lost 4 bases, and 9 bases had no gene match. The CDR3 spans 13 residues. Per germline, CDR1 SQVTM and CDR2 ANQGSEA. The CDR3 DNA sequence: TGCAGCGTTGTGGGAGGGTCGACCAGCGAGCAGTACTTC. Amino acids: CSVVGGSTSEQYF.

This chain's CDR3 is CASSRGGVSTDTQYF. CDR3 coding DNA: TGTGCCAGCAGTCGCGGCGGGGTAAGCACAGATACGCAGTATTTT. V is TRBV28 and J is TRBJ2-3, with a weak D call TRBD2 (6 bases). The germline V and J ends were trimmed by 5 bases and 0 bases, with 12 bases remaining between them. The CDR3 contains 15 residues. Germline V gene sequence: CDR1 MDHEN, CDR2 SYDVKM.

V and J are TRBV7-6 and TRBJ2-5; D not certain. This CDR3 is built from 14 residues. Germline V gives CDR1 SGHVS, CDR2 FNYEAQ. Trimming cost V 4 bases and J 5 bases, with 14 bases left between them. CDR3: CASSSTSRRETQYF. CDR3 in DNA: TGTGCCAGCAGCTCCACGAGTCGCAGGGAGACCCAGTACTTC.

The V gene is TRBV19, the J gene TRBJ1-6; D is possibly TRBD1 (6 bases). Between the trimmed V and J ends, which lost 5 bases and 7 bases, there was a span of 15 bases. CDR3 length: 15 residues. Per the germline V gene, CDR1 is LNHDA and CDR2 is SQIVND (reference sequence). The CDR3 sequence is CASSGIGGGNSPLHF. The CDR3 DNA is TGTGCCAGTAGTGGTATAGGGGGAGGAAATTCACCCCTCCACTTT.

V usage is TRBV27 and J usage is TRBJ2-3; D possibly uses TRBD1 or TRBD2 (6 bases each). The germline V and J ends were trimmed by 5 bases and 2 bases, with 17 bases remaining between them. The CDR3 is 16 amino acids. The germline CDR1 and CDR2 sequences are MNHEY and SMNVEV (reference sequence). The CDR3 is CASSKGTSGDTDTQYF. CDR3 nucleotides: TGTGCCAGCAGTAAGGGGACTTCAGGGGACACAGATACGCAGTATTTT.

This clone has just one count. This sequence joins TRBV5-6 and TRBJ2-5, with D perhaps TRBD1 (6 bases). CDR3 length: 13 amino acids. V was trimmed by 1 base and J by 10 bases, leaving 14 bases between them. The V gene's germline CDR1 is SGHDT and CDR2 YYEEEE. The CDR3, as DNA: TGTGCCAGCAGCTTGACAGGGTCGGTGGTCCAGTACTTC. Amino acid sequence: CASSLTGSVVQYF.

The CDR3 is CASSPRQGSYEQYF. CDR3 sequence (DNA): TGCGCCAGCAGCCCCCGACAGGGGTCCTACGAGCAGTACTTC. The chain has TRBV5-1 and TRBJ2-7, with 8 bases matching TRBD1. This CDR3 region has 14 residues. The junction had 4 bases not matched to a gene; V was cut back by 4 bases and J by 1 base. From germline, CDR1 is SGHRS and CDR2 YFSETQ.

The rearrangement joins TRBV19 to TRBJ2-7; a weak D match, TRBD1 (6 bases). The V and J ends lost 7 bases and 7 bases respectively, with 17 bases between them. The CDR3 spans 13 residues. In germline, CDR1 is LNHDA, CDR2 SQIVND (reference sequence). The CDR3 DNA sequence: TGTGCCAGTATTTCGGGACAAGGTACTGAGCAGTACTTC. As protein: CASISGQGTEQYF.

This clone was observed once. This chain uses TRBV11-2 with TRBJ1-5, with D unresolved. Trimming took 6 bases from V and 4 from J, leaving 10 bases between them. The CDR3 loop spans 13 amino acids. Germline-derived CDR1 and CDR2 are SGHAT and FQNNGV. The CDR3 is CASSSIQNQPQHF. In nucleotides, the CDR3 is TGTGCCAGCAGTTCCATACAAAATCAGCCCCAGCATTTT.

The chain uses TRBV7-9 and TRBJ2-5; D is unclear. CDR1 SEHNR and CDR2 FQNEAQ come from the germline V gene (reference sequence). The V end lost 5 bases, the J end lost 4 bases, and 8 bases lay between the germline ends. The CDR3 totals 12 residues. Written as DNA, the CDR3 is TGTGCCAGCAGCCTAATCATAGAGACCCAGTACTTC. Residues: CASSLIIETQYF.

For the CDR3, the DNA is TGTGCCACCAGCAGAGTTTACGGATCCACCGGGGAGCTGTTTTTT. Amino acids: CATSRVYGSTGELFF. V usage is TRBV15 and J usage is TRBJ2-2; no clear D gene. Germline V lookup: CDR1 LNHNV, CDR2 YYDKDF (reference sequence). This CDR3 spans 15 amino acids. V gave up 1 base and J gave up 4 bases, with 10 bases separating them.

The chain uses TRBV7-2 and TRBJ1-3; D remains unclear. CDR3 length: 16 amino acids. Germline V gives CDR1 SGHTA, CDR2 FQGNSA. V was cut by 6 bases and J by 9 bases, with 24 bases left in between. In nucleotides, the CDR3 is TGTGCCAGCAGAAAAGGCCAGGCATACACTTCGGGCACCATATATTTT. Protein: CASRKGQAYTSGTIYF.

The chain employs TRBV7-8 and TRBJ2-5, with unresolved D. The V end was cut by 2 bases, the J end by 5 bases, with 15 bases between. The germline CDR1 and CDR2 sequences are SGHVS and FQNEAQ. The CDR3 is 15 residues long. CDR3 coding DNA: TGTGCCAGCAGCTTATCTGTTAGCTCCTCGGAGACCCAGTACTTC. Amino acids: CASSLSVSSSETQYF.

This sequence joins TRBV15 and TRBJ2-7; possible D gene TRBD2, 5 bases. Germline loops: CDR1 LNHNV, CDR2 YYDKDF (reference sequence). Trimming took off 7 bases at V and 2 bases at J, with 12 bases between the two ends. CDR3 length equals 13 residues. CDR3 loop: CATKEGTTYEQYF. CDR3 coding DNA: TGTGCCACCAAAGAGGGCACAACCTACGAGCAGTACTTC. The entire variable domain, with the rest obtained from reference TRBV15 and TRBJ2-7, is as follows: DAMVIQNPRYQVTQFGKPVTLSCSQTLNHNVMYWYQQKSSQAPKLLFHYYDKDFNNEADTPDNFQSRRPNTSFCFLDIRSPGLGDTAMYLCATKEGTTYEQYFGPGTRLTVT.

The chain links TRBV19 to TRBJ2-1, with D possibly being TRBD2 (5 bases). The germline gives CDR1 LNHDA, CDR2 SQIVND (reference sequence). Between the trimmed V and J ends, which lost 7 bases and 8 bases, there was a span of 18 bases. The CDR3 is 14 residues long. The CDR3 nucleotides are TGTGCCAGTACCGTTAGCGCGACCGCGGATGAGCAGTTCTTC. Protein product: CASTVSATADEQFF.

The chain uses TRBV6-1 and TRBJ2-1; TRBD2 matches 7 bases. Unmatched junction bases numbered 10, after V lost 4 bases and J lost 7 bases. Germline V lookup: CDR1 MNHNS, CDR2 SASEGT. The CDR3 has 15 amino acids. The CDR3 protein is CASSGGTTARNEQFF. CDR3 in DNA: TGTGCCAGCAGTGGTGGGACTACCGCCAGGAATGAGCAGTTCTTC.

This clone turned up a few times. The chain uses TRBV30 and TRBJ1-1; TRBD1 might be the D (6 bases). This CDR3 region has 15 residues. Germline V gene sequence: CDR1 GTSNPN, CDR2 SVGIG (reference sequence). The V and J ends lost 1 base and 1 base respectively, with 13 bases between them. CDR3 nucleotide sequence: TGTGCCTGGAGTGGACGCACAGGGTGGAACACTGAAGCTTTCTTT. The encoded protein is CAWSGRTGWNTEAFF.

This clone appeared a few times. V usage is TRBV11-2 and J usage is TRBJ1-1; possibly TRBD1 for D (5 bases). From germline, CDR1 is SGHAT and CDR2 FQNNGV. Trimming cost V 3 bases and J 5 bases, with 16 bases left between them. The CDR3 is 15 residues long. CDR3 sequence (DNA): TGTGCCAGCAGCTTGTACAGGCCAGAAGGGACTGAAGCTTTCTTT. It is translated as CASSLYRPEGTEAFF. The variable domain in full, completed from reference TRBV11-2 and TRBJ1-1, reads EAGVAQSPRYKIIEKRQSVAFWCNPISGHATLYWYQQILGQGPKLLIQFQNNGVVDDSQLPKDRFSAERLKGVDSTLKIQPAKLEDSAVYLCASSLYRPEGTEAFFGQGTRLTVV.

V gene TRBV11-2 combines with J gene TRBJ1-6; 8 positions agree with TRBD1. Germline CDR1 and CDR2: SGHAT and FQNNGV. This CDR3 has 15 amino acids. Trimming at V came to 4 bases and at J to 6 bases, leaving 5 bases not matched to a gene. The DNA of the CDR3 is TGTGCCAGCAGCTACAGGGGGAACGGTAATTCACCCCTCCACTTT. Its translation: CASSYRGNGNSPLHF.

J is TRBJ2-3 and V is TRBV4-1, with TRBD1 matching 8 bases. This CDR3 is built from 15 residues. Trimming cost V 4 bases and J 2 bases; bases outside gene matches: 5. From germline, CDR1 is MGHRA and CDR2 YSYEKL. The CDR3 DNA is TGCGCCAGCAGCCGCAACAGGGGGGACACAGATACGCAGTATTTT. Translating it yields CASSRNRGDTDTQYF.